A single sample is the source of the 4 T cell receptor beta chains below, sequenced in a study of Tregs in tolerant kidney transplant recipients. The assay was immunoSEQ multiplex PCR, and TCRdb's table has in-frame clones only and misses some. Of 100,000 to 130,000 clones detected, almost 90% appear once; the ten largest clones hold around 0.35%. Sample: CD4+ T cells from blood, taken before the transplant. The receptors originated from a human donor who received a combined kidney and bone marrow transplant.

This sequence joins TRBV30 and TRBJ2-7; 8 bases are a match to TRBD1. J gave up 3 bases and V 2 bases, and 3 bases lay outside the gene matches. The CDR3 extends over 13 amino acids. Per germline, CDR1 GTSNPN and CDR2 SVGIG (reference sequence). The CDR3 DNA sequence: TGTGCCTGGAGTCGGGGACAGGTCTACGAGCAGTACTTC. Amino acids: CAWSRGQVYEQYF.

The chain links TRBV11-3 to TRBJ2-3; 9 bases fit TRBD1. V shed 4 bases and J 0 bases; nucleotides not matched to a gene: 2. CDR3 length: 15 residues. Germline V gene data show CDR1 as SGHNT and CDR2 as YENEEA. The CDR3 nucleotides are TGTGCCAGCAGCTCCGGGACAGGGAGCACAGATACGCAGTATTTT. It translates to CASSSGTGSTDTQYF.

This CDR3 is CAVSGGLNTEAFF. As DNA, the CDR3 is TGTGCCGTCTCGGGGGGGTTGAACACTGAAGCTTTCTTT. The chain combines TRBV6-5 with TRBJ1-1; the D gene is possibly TRBD1 (5 bases). The CDR3 has 13 amino acids. Trimming shortened V by 11 bases and J by 0 bases, and 13 bases separated the two germline ends. The V gene's germline CDR1 is MNHEY and CDR2 SVGAGI.

This chain links TRBV21-1 with TRBJ1-2; no DNA check was done on the table's D call, TRBD1. TRBV21-1 is given as a pseudogene. The CDR3 length is 13 residues. CDR3 sequence: CASSIGDRNGYTF. In DNA, the CDR3 is TGTGCCAGCAGCATAGGGGACAGGAATGGCTACACCTTC.